A single TCR beta chain is shown here with its context. What it recognizes is unknown. Germline-derived CDR1 and CDR2 are LNHNV and YYDKDF (reference sequence). CDR3 size: 13 residues. V lost 1 base to trimming and J lost 0 bases, with 4 bases between them. The sample originates from a study of T-cell reconstitution after alpha-beta-depleted transplantation in children. Findings and caveats of the study: At one year after transplant, newly produced T cells mostly accounted for T-cell counts and diversity. At around two months after transplant, the alpha-beta T cells were reportedly derived from several hundred expanded clones that came from non-depleted graft cells.

Library preparation (for TCRbeta) was performed with unique molecular identifiers. TCRdb re-called the PCR reads through MiXCR, storing one row per CDR3 protein. Of about 400,000 distinct CDR3 sequences listed, about 17% are singletons. The receptor comes from a boy under two years old who had a stem cell transplant for Wiskott-Aldrich syndrome, so the T cells may come from the graft donor. This chain connects TRBV15 to TRBJ2-7; no definite D call. Sequenced here: PBMCs, mostly from graft donor cells, sampled 360 days after TCRalphabeta/CD19-depleted stem cell transplant. The chain's CDR3 is CATSRGVSYEQYF. CDR3 coding DNA: TGTGCCACCAGCAGAGGTGTCTCCTACGAGCAGTACTTC.